Below are 12 T cell receptor beta chains sequenced from a single sample in a study of cytomegalovirus exposure and HLA in healthy donors. Use of 60 Vbeta and 13 Jbeta primers characterized the PCR. Only in-frame clones appear in the TCRdb table, and some are missing; sequencing was by immunoSEQ multiplex PCR. This sample has roughly 200,000 clones, with around nine tenths found just once. Sample: PBMCs. These receptors were collected from a woman under 40 in good health and CMV-seronegative.

The chain combines TRBV23-1 with TRBJ1-1; D perhaps matches TRBD1 (5 bases). TRBV23-1 is sorted into the ORF group, with uncertain function. V lost 7 bases and J 3 bases, leaving 24 bases between the germline ends. This CDR3 spans 17 amino acids. In DNA form, the CDR3 reads TGCGCCAGCACACTCGCGAAGGGGATCAGTCTTTACACTGAAGCTTTCTTT. Amino acids: CASTLAKGISLYTEAFF.

The chain links TRBV7-6 to TRBJ2-1; a weak D match, TRBD2 (5 bases). V shed 1 base and J shed 2 bases, with 9 bases lying between them. The CDR3 is made up of 15 amino acids. Germline CDR1 SGHVS, CDR2 FNYEAQ. This chain's CDR3 is CASSLEPGAYNEQFF. The CDR3 region has the DNA TGTGCCAGCAGCTTAGAGCCCGGGGCCTACAATGAGCAGTTCTTC.

This chain uses TRBV7-2 with TRBJ1-2; D remains unclear. V was clipped by 5 bases and J by 4 bases, with 14 bases between them. CDR1 and CDR2 from the germline V gene are SGHTA and FQGNSA. This CDR3 region has 14 residues. CDR3 amino acids: CASSPVPGLYGYTF. In DNA, the CDR3 is TGTGCCAGCAGCCCTGTTCCAGGCCTCTATGGCTACACCTTC. Full variable domain (remainder filled in from reference TRBV7-2 and TRBJ1-2): GAGVSQSPSNKVTEKGKDVELRCDPISGHTALYWYRQSLGQGLEFLIYFQGNSAPDKSGLPSDRFSAERTGGSVSTLTIQRTQQEDSAVYLCASSPVPGLYGYTFGSGTRLTVV.

The rearrangement joins TRBV6-1 to TRBJ1-4, with D tentatively TRBD1 (5 bases). Trimming left V 6 bases short and J 7 bases short, with 15 bases between. The CDR3 covers 14 residues. Germline lookup yields CDR1 MNHNS and CDR2 SASEGT. The CDR3, as DNA: TGTGCCAGCAGGAGACAGCGCAACGGTGAAAAACTGTTTTTT. Translating gives CASRRQRNGEKLFF.

The V call is TRBV7-9, the J call TRBJ2-5, with D possibly TRBD1 on 6 matching bases. The CDR3 length is 16 residues. From germline, CDR1 is SEHNR and CDR2 FQNEAQ (reference sequence). V was cut by 5 bases and J by 5 bases, with 21 bases left in between. The CDR3 coding sequence is TGTGCCAGCAGCAAATCTTTGGGACACCCGGGGGAGACCCAGTACTTC. Translating gives CASSKSLGHPGETQYF. Drawing the rest from reference TRBV7-9 and TRBJ2-5, the complete variable domain is DTGVSQNPRHKITKRGQNVTFRCDPISEHNRLYWYRQTLGQGPEFLTYFQNEAQLEKSRLLSDRFSAERPKGSFSTLEIQRTEQGDSAMYLCASSKSLGHPGETQYFGPGTRLLVL.

The J gene is TRBJ1-1, the V gene TRBV5-1; D unclear. CDR3 length: 14 residues. Trimming took off 0 bases at V and 2 bases at J, with 8 bases between the two ends. Germline-derived CDR1 and CDR2 are SGHRS and YFSETQ. The CDR3 region is CASSLVPGNTEAFF. CDR3 nucleotide sequence: TGCGCCAGCAGCTTGGTACCGGGAAACACTGAAGCTTTCTTT.

This clone was counted a single time. The genes are TRBV19 and TRBJ2-4; TRBD1 is a possible D gene (5 bases). This CDR3 contains 16 residues. The V gene's germline CDR1 is LNHDA and CDR2 SQIVND (reference sequence). The ends were cut back, 3 bases at V and 6 bases at J, with 18 bases in the middle. The DNA of the CDR3 is TGTGCCAGTAGTATCGACAGAAGGGCCCTCGGAAACATTCAGTACTTC. Translating gives CASSIDRRALGNIQYF.

The chain carries TRBV9 and TRBJ2-7, with 8 nucleotides matching TRBD1. The V gene end was trimmed by 2 bases and the J gene end by 3 bases; junction bases not matched to a gene: 7. Germline V lookup: CDR1 SGDLS, CDR2 YYNGEE. This CDR3 has 15 residues. The CDR3 nucleotides read TGTGCCAGCAGCGTCGCTCCAGGGGGCAACTACGAGCAGTACTTC. This translates into CASSVAPGGNYEQYF.

This chain uses TRBV4-2 with TRBJ2-1; 11 nucleotides line up with TRBD2. CDR1 and CDR2 from the germline V gene are LGHNA and YNFKEQ. The trim removed 5 bases at V and 5 bases at J, leaving 11 bases unmatched. This CDR3 is built from 17 residues. In DNA form, the CDR3 reads TGTGCCAGCAGCGCCACGACTAGCGGGAAGCCCGACAATGAGCAGTTCTTC. It codes for CASSATTSGKPDNEQFF.

The chain couples TRBV11-2 to TRBJ2-5, with 7 bases that match TRBD2. V shed 5 bases, J shed 5 bases, and the junction held 8 bases outside the gene matches. The CDR3 sequence is 14 residues long. CDR1 is SGHAT, CDR2 FQNNGV, per germline. This CDR3 is CASSRGVKWETQYF. The CDR3 nucleotides read TGTGCCAGCAGCCGGGGGGTCAAGTGGGAGACCCAGTACTTC.

On this clone itself: Distinct nucleotide sequences in the sample also encode this CDR3. The genes are TRBV5-6 and TRBJ1-2; D gene ambiguous. The CDR3 is 13 residues long. Germline assignment: CDR1 SGHDT and CDR2 YYEEEE. V was clipped by 0 bases and J by 2 bases, with 5 bases between them. CDR3 in DNA: TGTGCCAGCAGCTTGGGGAGGAACTATGGCTACACCTTC. The encoded protein is CASSLGRNYGYTF.

The chain uses TRBV18 and TRBJ2-7, with a tentative D call TRBD1 (6 bases). Germline values: CDR1 KGHSH, CDR2 LQKENI. The CDR3 runs to 14 residues. V gave up 1 base and J gave up 2 bases, with 9 bases separating them. The CDR3 spells CASSPRTDPYEQYF. The DNA for the CDR3 is TGTGCCAGCTCACCACGGACAGACCCCTACGAGCAGTACTTC.